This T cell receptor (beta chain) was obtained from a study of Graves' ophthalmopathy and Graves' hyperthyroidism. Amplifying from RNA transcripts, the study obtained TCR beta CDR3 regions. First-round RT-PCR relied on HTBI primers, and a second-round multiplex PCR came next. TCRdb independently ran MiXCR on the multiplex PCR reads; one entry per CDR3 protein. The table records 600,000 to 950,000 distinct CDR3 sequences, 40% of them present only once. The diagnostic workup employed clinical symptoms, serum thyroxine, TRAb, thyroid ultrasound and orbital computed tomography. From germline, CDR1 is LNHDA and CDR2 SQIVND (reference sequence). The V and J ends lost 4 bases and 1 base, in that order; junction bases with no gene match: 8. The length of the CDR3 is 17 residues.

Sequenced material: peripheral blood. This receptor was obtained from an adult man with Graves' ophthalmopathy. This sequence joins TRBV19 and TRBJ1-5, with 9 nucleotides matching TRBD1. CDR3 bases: TGTGCCAGTAGTAGAAACCAACAGGGGGCAAGCAATCAGCCCCAGCATTTT. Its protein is CASSRNQQGASNQPQHF. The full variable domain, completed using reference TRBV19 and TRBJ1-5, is DGGITQSPKYLFRKEGQNVTLSCEQNLNHDAMYWYRQDPGQGLRLIYYSQIVNDFQKGDIAEGYSVSREKKESFPLTVTSAQKNPTAFYLCASSRNQQGASNQPQHFGDGTRLSIL.